This TCR beta chain is from a study of control samples from healthy donors and cancer patients (TCRdb year 2020). The library relied on the immunoSEQ multiplex PCR assay. What TCRdb holds here is the immuneACCESS table cut down to in-frame rearrangements. Part of the clones is not present; checked against another copy, under half of the missing clones reflect an unresolved V gene, and the others are unexplained. Across this sample there are 100,000 or so clones, with 80% to 90% seen only once. 13% of the sample is taken by the ten largest. Concerning this clone itself: Which antigen it targets is not known. Qualities for individual bases were not recorded, and no much larger clone is one base off.

The germline V gene gives CDR1 as SGHTA and CDR2 as FQGTGA. The CDR3 covers 15 residues, taking in both the cysteine and the phenylalanine. The DNA shown is the 45-base CDR3, in frame from base 1. Relative to germline, V is 6 bases shorter and J is 7 bases shorter, with 16 bases between their ends. What was sequenced was blood. This sequence originates from a woman in her fifties or sixties in good health. The chain uses TRBV7-3 and TRBJ1-6; the D gene cannot be resolved reliably. The CDR3 region: CASSSVVAPNSPLHF. At the DNA level, the sequence is TGTGCCAGCAGTTCAGTGGTGGCCCCCAATTCACCCCTCCACTTT.